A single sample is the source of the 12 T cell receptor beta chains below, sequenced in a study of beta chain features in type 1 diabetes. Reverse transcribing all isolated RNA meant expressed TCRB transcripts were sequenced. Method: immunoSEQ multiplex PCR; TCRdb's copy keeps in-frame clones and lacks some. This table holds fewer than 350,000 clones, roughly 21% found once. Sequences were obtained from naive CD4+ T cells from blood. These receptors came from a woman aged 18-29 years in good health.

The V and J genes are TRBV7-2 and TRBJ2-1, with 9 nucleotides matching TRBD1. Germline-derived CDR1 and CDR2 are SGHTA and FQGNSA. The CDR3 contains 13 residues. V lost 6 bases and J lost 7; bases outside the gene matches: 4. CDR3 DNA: TGTGCCAGCAGTTCCGGGACAGGGAATGAGCAGTTCTTC. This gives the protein CASSSGTGNEQFF.

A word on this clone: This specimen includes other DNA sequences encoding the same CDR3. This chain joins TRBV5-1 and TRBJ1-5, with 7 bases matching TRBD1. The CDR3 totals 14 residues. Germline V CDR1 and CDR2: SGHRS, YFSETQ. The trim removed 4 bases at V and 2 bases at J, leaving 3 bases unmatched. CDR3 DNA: TGCGCCAGCAGCCCTACAGGGGGCAATCAGCCCCAGCATTTT. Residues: CASSPTGGNQPQHF.

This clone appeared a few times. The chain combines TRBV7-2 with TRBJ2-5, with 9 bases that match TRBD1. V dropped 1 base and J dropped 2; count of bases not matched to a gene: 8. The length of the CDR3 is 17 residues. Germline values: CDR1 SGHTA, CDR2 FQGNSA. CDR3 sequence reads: CASSLVGTGSRQETQYF. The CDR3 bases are TGTGCCAGCAGCTTAGTAGGGACAGGGAGTCGACAAGAGACCCAGTACTTC.

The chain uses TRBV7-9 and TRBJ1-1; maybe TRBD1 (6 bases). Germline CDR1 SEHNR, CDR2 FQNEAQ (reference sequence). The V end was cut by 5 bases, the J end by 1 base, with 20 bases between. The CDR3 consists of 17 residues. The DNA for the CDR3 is TGTGCCAGCAGCCCCTCCTATTTGGGGACACCGAACACTGAAGCTTTCTTT. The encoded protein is CASSPSYLGTPNTEAFF.

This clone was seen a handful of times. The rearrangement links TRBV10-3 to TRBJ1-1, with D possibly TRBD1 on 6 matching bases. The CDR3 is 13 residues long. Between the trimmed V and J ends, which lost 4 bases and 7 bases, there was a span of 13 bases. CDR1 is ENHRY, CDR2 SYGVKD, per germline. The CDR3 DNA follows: TGTGCCATCAGTGTAGTACAGGGCGATGAAGCTTTCTTT. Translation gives CAISVVQGDEAFF.

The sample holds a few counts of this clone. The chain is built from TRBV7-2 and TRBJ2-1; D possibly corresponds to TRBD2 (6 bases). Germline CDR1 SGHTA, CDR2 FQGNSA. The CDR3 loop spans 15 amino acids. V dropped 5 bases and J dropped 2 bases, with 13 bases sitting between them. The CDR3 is CASSTPGGAYNEQFF. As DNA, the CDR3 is TGTGCCAGCAGCACCCCGGGCGGGGCCTACAATGAGCAGTTCTTC.

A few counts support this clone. The CDR3 coding sequence is TGTGCCAGCAGCGTAGGAGAGGACTATGGCTACACCTTC. Amino acid sequence: CASSVGEDYGYTF. The chain is built from TRBV9 and TRBJ1-2; D gene uncertain. Germline V lookup: CDR1 SGDLS, CDR2 YYNGEE. This CDR3 region has 13 residues. V dropped 0 bases and J dropped 3 bases, with 6 bases sitting between them.

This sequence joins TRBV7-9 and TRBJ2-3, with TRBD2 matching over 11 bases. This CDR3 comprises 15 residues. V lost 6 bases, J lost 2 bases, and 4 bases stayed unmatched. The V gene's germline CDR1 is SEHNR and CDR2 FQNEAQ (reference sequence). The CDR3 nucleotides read TGTGCCAGCAGTACGGGACTAGCGGCCACAGATACGCAGTATTTT. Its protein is CASSTGLAATDTQYF.

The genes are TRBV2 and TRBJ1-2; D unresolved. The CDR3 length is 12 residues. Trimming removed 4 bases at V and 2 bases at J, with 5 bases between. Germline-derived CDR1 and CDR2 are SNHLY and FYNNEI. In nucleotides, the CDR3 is TGTGCCAGCAGTGCGGGGAACTATGGCTACACCTTC. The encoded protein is CASSAGNYGYTF. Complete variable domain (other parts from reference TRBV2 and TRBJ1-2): EPEVTQTPSHQVTQMGQEVILRCVPISNHLYFYWYRQILGQKVEFLVSFYNNEISEKSEIFDDQFSVERPDGSNFTLKIRSTKLEDSAMYFCASSAGNYGYTFGSGTRLTVV.

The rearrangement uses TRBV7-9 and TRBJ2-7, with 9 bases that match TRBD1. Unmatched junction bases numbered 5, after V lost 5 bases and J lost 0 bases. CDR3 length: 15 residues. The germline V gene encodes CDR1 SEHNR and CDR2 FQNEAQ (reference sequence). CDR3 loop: CASSRGQGNSYEQYF. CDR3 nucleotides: TGTGCCAGCAGCCGTGGACAGGGGAACTCCTACGAGCAGTACTTC. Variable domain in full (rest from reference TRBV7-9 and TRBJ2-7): DTGVSQNPRHKITKRGQNVTFRCDPISEHNRLYWYRQTLGQGPEFLTYFQNEAQLEKSRLLSDRFSAERPKGSFSTLEIQRTEQGDSAMYLCASSRGQGNSYEQYFGPGTRLTVT.

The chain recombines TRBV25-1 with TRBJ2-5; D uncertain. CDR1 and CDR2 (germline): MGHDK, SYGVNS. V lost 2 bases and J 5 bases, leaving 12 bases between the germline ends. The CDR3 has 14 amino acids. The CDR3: CASSEDEVRETQYF. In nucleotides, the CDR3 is TGTGCCAGCAGTGAAGATGAGGTCCGGGAGACCCAGTACTTC.

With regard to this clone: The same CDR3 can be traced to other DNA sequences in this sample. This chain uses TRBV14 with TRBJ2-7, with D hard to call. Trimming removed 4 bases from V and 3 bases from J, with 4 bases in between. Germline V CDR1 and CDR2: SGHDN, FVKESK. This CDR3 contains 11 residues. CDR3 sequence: CASSPGYEQYF. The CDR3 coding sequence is TGTGCCAGCAGCCCGGGCTACGAGCAGTACTTC.